This TCR beta chain was found in a study of T cell responses to AZD1222 COVID-19 vaccine. Findings and limits, study-wide: Researchers report vaccine-associated CD4 TCRs spanning spike, with dominance at 160-218 and 743-854. The study found Spike-specific TCR breadth and depth rose after two AZD1222 doses. Repertoire sampling happened only post peak T cell response. Among those given AZD1222, only 6 or 7 were seropositive at baseline.

Measured with immunoSEQ multiplex PCR; TCRdb has only the in-frame clones, and not every one. The sample records 140,000 to 150,000 clones, roughly nine tenths being singletons. For this clone: What it recognizes is unknown.

Sequencing was performed on peripheral blood, taken 28 days after the second dose of the MenACWY control vaccine. This TCR came from an adult who received the MenACWY meningococcal vaccine as a control.

The CDR3, as DNA: TGTGCCAGCAGCGTACAGGAGCGGGGGGGCACAGATACGCAGTATTTT. This translates into CASSVQERGGTDTQYF. The chain links TRBV9 to TRBJ2-3; 9 positions match TRBD2. The V segment lost 1 base and the J segment 1 base; nucleotides outside the gene matches: 4. The CDR3 has 16 amino acids. Looked up from germline, CDR1 is SGDLS and CDR2 is YYNGEE.